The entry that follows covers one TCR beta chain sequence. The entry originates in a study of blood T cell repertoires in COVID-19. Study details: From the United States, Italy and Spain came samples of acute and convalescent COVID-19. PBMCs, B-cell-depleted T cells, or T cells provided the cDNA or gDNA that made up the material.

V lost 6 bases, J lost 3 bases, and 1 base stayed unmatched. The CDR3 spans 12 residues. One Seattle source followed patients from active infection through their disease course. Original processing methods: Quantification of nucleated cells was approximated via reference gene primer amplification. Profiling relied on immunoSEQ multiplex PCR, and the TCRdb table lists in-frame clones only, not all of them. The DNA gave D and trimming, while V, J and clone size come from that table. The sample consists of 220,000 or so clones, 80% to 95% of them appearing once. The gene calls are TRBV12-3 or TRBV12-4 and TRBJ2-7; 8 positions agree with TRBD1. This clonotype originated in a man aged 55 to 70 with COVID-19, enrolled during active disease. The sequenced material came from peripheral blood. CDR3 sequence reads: CASRGQGYEQYF. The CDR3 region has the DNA TGTGCCAGCAGAGGACAGGGCTACGAGCAGTACTTC.